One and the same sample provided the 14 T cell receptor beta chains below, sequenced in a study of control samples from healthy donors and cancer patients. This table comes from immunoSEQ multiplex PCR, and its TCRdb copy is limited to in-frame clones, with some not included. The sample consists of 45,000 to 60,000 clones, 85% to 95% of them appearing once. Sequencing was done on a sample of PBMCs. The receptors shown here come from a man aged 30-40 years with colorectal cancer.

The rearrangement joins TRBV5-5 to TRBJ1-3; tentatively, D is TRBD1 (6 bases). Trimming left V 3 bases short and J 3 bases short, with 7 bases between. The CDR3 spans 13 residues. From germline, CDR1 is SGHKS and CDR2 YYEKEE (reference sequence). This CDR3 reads CASSWTVGNTIYF. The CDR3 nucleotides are TGTGCCAGCAGCTGGACAGTTGGAAACACCATATATTTT.

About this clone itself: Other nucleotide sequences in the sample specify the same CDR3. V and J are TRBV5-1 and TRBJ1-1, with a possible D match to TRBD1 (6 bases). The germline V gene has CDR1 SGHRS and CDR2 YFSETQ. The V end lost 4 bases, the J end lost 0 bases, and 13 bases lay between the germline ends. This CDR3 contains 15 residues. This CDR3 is CASSLLQGVNTEAFF. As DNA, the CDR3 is TGCGCCAGCAGCCTTCTACAGGGTGTGAACACTGAAGCTTTCTTT.

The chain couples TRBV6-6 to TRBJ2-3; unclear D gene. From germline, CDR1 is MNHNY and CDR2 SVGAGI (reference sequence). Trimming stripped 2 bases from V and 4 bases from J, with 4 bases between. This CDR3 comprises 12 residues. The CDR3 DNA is TGTGCCAGCAGTTACAACTCAGATACGCAGTATTTT. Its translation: CASSYNSDTQYF.

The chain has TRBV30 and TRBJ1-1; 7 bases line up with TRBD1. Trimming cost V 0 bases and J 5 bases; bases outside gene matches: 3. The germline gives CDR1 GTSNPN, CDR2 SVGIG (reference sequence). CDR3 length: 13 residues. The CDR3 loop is CAWSVTGDTEAFF. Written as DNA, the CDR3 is TGTGCCTGGAGTGTAACAGGGGATACTGAAGCTTTCTTT. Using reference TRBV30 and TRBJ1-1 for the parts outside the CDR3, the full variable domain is SQTIHQWPATLVQPVGSPLSLECTVEGTSNPNLYWYRQAAGRGLQLLFYSVGIGQISSEVPQNLSASRPQDRQFILSSKKLLLSDSGFYLCAWSVTGDTEAFFGQGTRLTVV.

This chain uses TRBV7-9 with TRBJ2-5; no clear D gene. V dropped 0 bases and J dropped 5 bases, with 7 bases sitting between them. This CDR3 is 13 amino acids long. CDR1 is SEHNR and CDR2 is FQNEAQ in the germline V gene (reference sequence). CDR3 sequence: CASSLAIRETQYF. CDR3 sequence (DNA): TGTGCCAGCAGCTTAGCGATAAGGGAGACCCAGTACTTC.

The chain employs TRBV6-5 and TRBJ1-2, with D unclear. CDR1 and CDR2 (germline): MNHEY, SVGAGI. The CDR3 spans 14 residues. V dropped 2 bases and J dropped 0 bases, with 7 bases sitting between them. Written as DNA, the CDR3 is TGTGCCAGCAGTTACCGTGTGTCTAACTATGGCTACACCTTC. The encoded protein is CASSYRVSNYGYTF.

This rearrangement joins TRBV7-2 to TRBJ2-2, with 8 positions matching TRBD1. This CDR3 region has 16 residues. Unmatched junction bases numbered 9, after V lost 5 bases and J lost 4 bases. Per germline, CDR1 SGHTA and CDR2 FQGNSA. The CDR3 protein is CASSPTGAGSTGELFF. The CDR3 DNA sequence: TGTGCCAGCAGCCCGACAGGGGCCGGGAGCACCGGGGAGCTGTTTTTT.

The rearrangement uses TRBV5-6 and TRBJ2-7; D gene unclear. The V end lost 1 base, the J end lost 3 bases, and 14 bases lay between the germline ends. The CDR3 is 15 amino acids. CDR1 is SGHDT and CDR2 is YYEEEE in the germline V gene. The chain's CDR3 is CASSLMTAPLYEQYF. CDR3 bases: TGTGCCAGCAGCTTGATGACCGCTCCCCTCTACGAGCAGTACTTC.

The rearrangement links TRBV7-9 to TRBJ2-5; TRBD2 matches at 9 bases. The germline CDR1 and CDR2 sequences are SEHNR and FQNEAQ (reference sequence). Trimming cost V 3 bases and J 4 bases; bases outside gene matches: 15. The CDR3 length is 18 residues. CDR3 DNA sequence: TGTGCCAGCAGCTTCCTTAAATCGCGTAGCGGGGGCGGAGAGACCCAGTACTTC. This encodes CASSFLKSRSGGGETQYF.

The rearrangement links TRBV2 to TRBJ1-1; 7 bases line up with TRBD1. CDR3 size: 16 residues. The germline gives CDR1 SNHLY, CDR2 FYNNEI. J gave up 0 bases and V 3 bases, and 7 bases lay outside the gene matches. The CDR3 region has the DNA TGTGCCAGCAGTGATAGGGACAGTGGAATGAACACTGAAGCTTTCTTT. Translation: CASSDRDSGMNTEAFF.

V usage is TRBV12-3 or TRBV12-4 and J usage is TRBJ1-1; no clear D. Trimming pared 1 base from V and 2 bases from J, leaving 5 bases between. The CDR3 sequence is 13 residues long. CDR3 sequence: CASSLEGNTEAFF. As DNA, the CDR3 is TGTGCCAGCAGTTTAGAAGGAAACACTGAAGCTTTCTTT.

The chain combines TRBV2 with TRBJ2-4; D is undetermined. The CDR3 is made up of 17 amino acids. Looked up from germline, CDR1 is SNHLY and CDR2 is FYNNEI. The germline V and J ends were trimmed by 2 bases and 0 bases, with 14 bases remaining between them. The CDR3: CASSERVSVLAKNIQYF. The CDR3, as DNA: TGTGCCAGCAGTGAACGGGTCTCGGTGTTAGCCAAAAACATTCAGTACTTC.

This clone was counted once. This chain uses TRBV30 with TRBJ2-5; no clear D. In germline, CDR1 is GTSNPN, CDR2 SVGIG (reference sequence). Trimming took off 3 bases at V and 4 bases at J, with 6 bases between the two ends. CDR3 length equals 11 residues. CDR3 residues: CAWSGIETQYF. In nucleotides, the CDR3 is TGTGCCTGGAGCGGAATAGAGACCCAGTACTTC.

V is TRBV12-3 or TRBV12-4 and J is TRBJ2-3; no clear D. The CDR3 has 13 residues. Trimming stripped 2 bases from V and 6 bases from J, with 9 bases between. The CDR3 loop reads CASSLSPDDTQYF. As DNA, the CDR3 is TGTGCCAGCAGTTTATCCCCGGACGATACGCAGTATTTT.